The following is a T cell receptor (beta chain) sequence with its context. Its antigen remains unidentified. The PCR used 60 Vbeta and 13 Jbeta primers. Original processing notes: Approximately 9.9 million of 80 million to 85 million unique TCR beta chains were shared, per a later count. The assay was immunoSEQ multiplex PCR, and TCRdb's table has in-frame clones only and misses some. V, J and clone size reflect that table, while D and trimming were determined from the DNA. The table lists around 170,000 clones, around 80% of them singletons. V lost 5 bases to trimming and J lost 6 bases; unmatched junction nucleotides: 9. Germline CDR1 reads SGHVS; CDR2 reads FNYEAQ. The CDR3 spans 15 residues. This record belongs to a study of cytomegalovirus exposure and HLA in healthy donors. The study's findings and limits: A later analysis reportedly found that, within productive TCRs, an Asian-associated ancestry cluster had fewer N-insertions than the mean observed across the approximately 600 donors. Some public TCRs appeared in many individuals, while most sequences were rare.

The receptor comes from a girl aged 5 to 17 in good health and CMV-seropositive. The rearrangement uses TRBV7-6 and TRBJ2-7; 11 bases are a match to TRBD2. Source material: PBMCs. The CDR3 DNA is TGTGCCAGCAGCCTGGAGACTAGCGGGATTGGCGAGCAGTACTTC. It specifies CASSLETSGIGEQYF.